This is a list of T cell receptor beta chains from one sample in a study of cytomegalovirus exposure and HLA in healthy donors. The assay was immunoSEQ multiplex PCR, and TCRdb's table has in-frame clones only and misses some. This table has over 110,000 clones, around three quarters appearing once. Specimen: PBMCs. The receptors derive from a woman in her late teens or twenties in good health and CMV-seropositive. CDR3s include the opening cysteine and the closing phenylalanine or tryptophan. Fields, in order: D gene, V gene, clone size, CDR3 length, J gene, CDR3 protein, CDR3 DNA. D genes are given only for firm matches. Size is omitted from some rows. Given values are once, few, many or a class for expanded clones.

d_call: .; v_call: TRBV6-5; clone_size: .; cdr3_length: 14; j_call: TRBJ2-7; cdr3_aa: CASSQRQPSYEQYF; cdr3_nt: TGTGCCAGCAGTCAACGACAGCCCTCCTACGAGCAGTACTTC
d_call: TRBD1; v_call: TRBV6-5; clone_size: once; cdr3_length: 14; j_call: TRBJ1-3; cdr3_aa: CASREGAAGNTIYF; cdr3_nt: TGTGCCAGCAGGGAGGGGGCGGCTGGAAACACCATATATTTT
d_call: .; v_call: TRBV5-4; clone_size: .; cdr3_length: 13; j_call: TRBJ1-3; cdr3_aa: CASSLRGGNTIYF; cdr3_nt: TGTGCCAGCAGCCTCAGAGGTGGAAACACCATATATTTT
d_call: .; v_call: TRBV28; clone_size: .; cdr3_length: 12; j_call: TRBJ1-2; cdr3_aa: CASSLLTYGYTF; cdr3_nt: TGTGCCAGCAGTTTATTAACATATGGCTACACCTTC
d_call: TRBD1; v_call: TRBV6-6; clone_size: .; cdr3_length: 14; j_call: TRBJ2-7; cdr3_aa: CASSYSGTADEQYF; cdr3_nt: TGTGCCAGCAGTTACTCGGGGACAGCGGACGAGCAGTACTTC
d_call: .; v_call: TRBV2; clone_size: .; cdr3_length: 14; j_call: TRBJ2-2; cdr3_aa: CAIRGGGTTGELFF; cdr3_nt: TGTGCCATAAGAGGGGGGGGGACTACAGGGGAGCTGTTTTTT
d_call: .; v_call: TRBV29-1; clone_size: .; cdr3_length: 13; j_call: TRBJ2-5; cdr3_aa: CSVSPGVQETQYF; cdr3_nt: TGCAGCGTTAGCCCCGGGGTCCAAGAGACCCAGTACTTC
d_call: .; v_call: TRBV6-1; clone_size: .; cdr3_length: 15; j_call: TRBJ2-7; cdr3_aa: CASSAGGRWEDEQYF; cdr3_nt: TGTGCCAGCAGTGCAGGGGGGCGATGGGAAGACGAGCAGTACTTC
d_call: TRBD2; v_call: TRBV6-6; clone_size: .; cdr3_length: 13; j_call: TRBJ2-7; cdr3_aa: CASSRGGGYEQYF; cdr3_nt: TGTGCCAGCTCACGGGGCGGGGGCTACGAGCAGTACTTC
d_call: TRBD2; v_call: TRBV5-6; clone_size: .; cdr3_length: 12; j_call: TRBJ2-7; cdr3_aa: CASSLPGGEQYF; cdr3_nt: TGTGCCAGCAGCTTGCCGGGGGGCGAGCAGTACTTC
d_call: .; v_call: TRBV18; clone_size: .; cdr3_length: 14; j_call: TRBJ1-1; cdr3_aa: CASSPLEGSTEAFF; cdr3_nt: TGTGCCAGCTCACCACTGGAGGGCTCCACTGAAGCTTTCTTT
d_call: TRBD1; v_call: TRBV11-2; clone_size: .; cdr3_length: 16; j_call: TRBJ2-5; cdr3_aa: CASSPRDRGTQETQYF; cdr3_nt: TGTGCCAGCAGCCCTCGGGACAGGGGTACCCAAGAGACCCAGTACTTC
d_call: .; v_call: TRBV5-5; clone_size: .; cdr3_length: 18; j_call: TRBJ2-2; cdr3_aa: CASSSEGQPRANTGELFF; cdr3_nt: TGTGCCAGCAGCTCTGAAGGACAGCCCAGGGCGAACACCGGGGAGCTGTTTTTT
d_call: .; v_call: TRBV6-1; clone_size: .; cdr3_length: 15; j_call: TRBJ2-5; cdr3_aa: CASSEGRLIQETQYF; cdr3_nt: TGTGCCAGCAGTGAAGGCAGACTGATCCAAGAGACCCAGTACTTC
d_call: .; v_call: TRBV5-4; clone_size: .; cdr3_length: 16; j_call: TRBJ1-1; cdr3_aa: CASSLGMRVGNTEAFF; cdr3_nt: TGTGCCAGCAGCTTGGGGATGCGGGTCGGCAACACTGAAGCTTTCTTT
d_call: .; v_call: TRBV13; clone_size: .; cdr3_length: 17; j_call: TRBJ2-5; cdr3_aa: CASSQRPSSRGSETQYF; cdr3_nt: TGTGCCAGCAGCCAACGACCAAGTAGTAGGGGGAGCGAGACCCAGTACTTC
d_call: TRBD1; v_call: TRBV7-8; clone_size: .; cdr3_length: 19; j_call: TRBJ2-4; cdr3_aa: CASSQARDRGSLAKNIQYF; cdr3_nt: TGTGCCAGCAGCCAGGCCCGGGACAGGGGGTCTCTAGCCAAAAACATTCAGTACTTC
d_call: TRBD1; v_call: TRBV5-1; clone_size: .; cdr3_length: 17; j_call: TRBJ2-5; cdr3_aa: CASSLVVIGTEQETQYF; cdr3_nt: TGCGCCAGCAGCTTGGTCGTTATAGGGACAGAACAAGAGACCCAGTACTTC
d_call: TRBD1; v_call: TRBV9; clone_size: .; cdr3_length: 12; j_call: TRBJ2-1; cdr3_aa: CASSPGTGLQFF; cdr3_nt: TGTGCCAGCAGCCCCGGGACAGGGCTGCAGTTCTTC
d_call: TRBD1; v_call: TRBV4-2; clone_size: once; cdr3_length: 18; j_call: TRBJ2-6; cdr3_aa: CASSQDRQGATGANVLTF; cdr3_nt: TGTGCCAGCAGCCAAGACCGACAGGGGGCCACTGGGGCCAACGTCCTGACTTTC
d_call: TRBD1; v_call: TRBV4-3; clone_size: few; cdr3_length: 15; j_call: TRBJ1-1; cdr3_aa: CASSRLTGGLTEAFF; cdr3_nt: TGCGCCAGCAGCCGCCTGACAGGGGGACTCACTGAAGCTTTCTTT